This entry lists 2 T cell receptor beta chains sequenced from one sample in a study of T cell changes during pregnancy in multiple sclerosis. The protocol was immunoSEQ multiplex PCR, while the TCRdb copy is restricted to in-frame clones and leaves out a portion. The sample consists of around 80,000 clones, about 90% of them appearing once. The sequences come from peripheral blood, collected before pregnancy. Receptors originate from a female donor with multiple sclerosis, enrolled in a pregnancy study.

The chain has TRBV27 and TRBJ2-3, with TRBD1 as a possible D gene (6 bases). V gave up 2 bases and J gave up 6 bases, with 12 bases separating them. This CDR3 contains 14 residues. The germline gives CDR1 MNHEY, CDR2 SMNVEV (reference sequence). CDR3 DNA sequence: TGTGCCAGCAGTTTAGTCCCGAGGGGGGATACGCAGTATTTT. This translates into CASSLVPRGDTQYF.

The chain recombines TRBV27 with TRBJ2-1, with 13 positions matching TRBD2. CDR3 length: 15 amino acids. Per germline, CDR1 MNHEY and CDR2 SMNVEV (reference sequence). Trimming removed 8 bases from V and 8 bases from J; junction bases left unmatched: 9. The CDR3 coding sequence is TGTGCCAGCGGCCTACTAGCGGGGGGGCCTGATGAGCAGTTCTTC. As protein: CASGLLAGGPDEQFF.